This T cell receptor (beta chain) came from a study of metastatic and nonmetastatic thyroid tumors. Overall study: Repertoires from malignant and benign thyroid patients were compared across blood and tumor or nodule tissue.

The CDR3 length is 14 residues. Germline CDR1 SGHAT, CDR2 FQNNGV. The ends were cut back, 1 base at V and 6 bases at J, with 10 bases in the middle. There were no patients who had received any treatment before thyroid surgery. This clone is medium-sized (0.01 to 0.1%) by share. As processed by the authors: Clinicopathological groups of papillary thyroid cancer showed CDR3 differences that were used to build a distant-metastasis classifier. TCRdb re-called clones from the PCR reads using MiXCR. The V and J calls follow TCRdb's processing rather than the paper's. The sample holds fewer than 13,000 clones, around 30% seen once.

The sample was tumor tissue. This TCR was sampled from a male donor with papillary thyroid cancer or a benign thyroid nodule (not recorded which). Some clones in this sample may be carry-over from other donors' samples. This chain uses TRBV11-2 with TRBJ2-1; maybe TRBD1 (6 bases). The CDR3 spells CASSLGTGFNEQFF. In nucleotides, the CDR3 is TGTGCCAGCAGCTTAGGCACAGGGTTCAATGAGCAGTTCTTC.